This T cell receptor beta chain was sequenced during a study of shared clonotypes between healthy human individuals. V lost 9 bases and J 6 bases, leaving 18 bases between the germline ends. The length of the CDR3 is 14 residues. Germline lookup yields CDR1 WSHSY and CDR2 SAAADI. Sequencing used immunoSEQ multiplex PCR; TCRdb keeps in-frame clones, though not all of them. The table lists 2 million to 3 million clones, around 90% of them singletons. Sample: naive CD4+ T cells sorted from blood. Subset meaning: CD45RA+ positively selected. The rearrangement links TRBV10-2 to TRBJ1-5; D is undetermined. The receptor was derived from a man aged 18 to 29 in good health. The CDR3 region is CASLQSGLSQPQHF. The CDR3 bases are TGCGCCAGTTTACAGTCCGGGCTCAGTCAGCCCCAGCATTTT.